A selection of T cell receptor beta chains follows, all from one sample in a study of T cell responses to AZD1222 COVID-19 vaccine. The assay was immunoSEQ multiplex PCR, and TCRdb's table has in-frame clones only and misses some. The table records 75,000 to 100,000 clones, around 89% of them present only once. Sample: peripheral blood, taken on day 0 of AZD1222 vaccination. These receptors were collected from an adult in good health. The CDR3 runs from the conserved cysteine through the conserved F or W. The D gene is left open where the match is weak. Clone sizes are given selectively: once, few, many, or a class where the clone is expanded.

D,J,V,size,length,CDR3,DNA
-,TRBJ1-5,TRBV7-2,-,17,CASSSSRTGIGNQPQHF,TGTGCCAGCAGCTCATCTCGGACGGGAATTGGCAATCAGCCTCAGCATTTT
-,TRBJ1-2,TRBV5-1,-,14,CASSLILFGDGYTF,TGCGCCAGCAGCTTGATTCTTTTCGGGGATGGCTACACCTTC
-,TRBJ1-2,TRBV6-2/TRBV6-3,-,16,CASSYFGSLYFYGYTF,TGTGCCAGCAGTTACTTTGGCAGTCTTTACTTCTATGGCTACACCTTC
-,TRBJ1-2,TRBV12-3/TRBV12-4,few,13,CASSLGRGYGYTF,TGTGCCAGCAGTTTGGGTAGGGGCTATGGCTACACCTTC
-,TRBJ2-7,TRBV5-1,-,13,CASSSGDGYEQYF,TGCGCCAGCAGCTCCGGGGATGGATACGAGCAGTACTTC
TRBD1,TRBJ1-5,TRBV30,-,13,CAFETGGHQPQHF,TGTGCCTTCGAGACAGGGGGTCATCAGCCCCAGCATTTT
-,TRBJ1-1,TRBV10-3,-,12,CAISEGGTEAFF,TGTGCCATCAGTGAGGGGGGAACTGAAGCTTTCTTT
-,TRBJ2-7,TRBV2,-,12,CASSVVTYEQYF,TGTGCCAGCAGCGTGGTCACCTACGAGCAGTACTTC
-,TRBJ1-2,TRBV5-6,-,15,CASSQTGLPNYGYTF,TGTGCCAGCAGCCAGACAGGACTCCCTAACTATGGCTACACCTTC
TRBD1,TRBJ1-5,TRBV27,-,16,CASSLWGQTSNQPQHF,TGTGCCAGCAGTTTATGGGGACAGACTAGCAATCAGCCCCAGCATTTT
-,TRBJ1-6,TRBV7-2,few,13,CASSSGSGSPLHF,TGTGCCAGCAGCTCAGGGTCTGGTTCACCCCTCCACTTT
TRBD2,TRBJ2-1,TRBV18,once,14,CASSPSGLEGIRFF,TGTGCCAGCTCACCAAGTGGACTAGAAGGTATTAGGTTCTTC
-,TRBJ2-3,TRBV29-1,-,14,CSVEPQGGVGTQYF,TGCAGCGTTGAACCTCAGGGGGGGGTAGGTACGCAGTATTTT
-,TRBJ1-2,TRBV6-5,-,12,CASSYSTSGYTF,TGTGCCAGCAGTTACTCGACAAGTGGCTACACCTTC
-,TRBJ2-1,TRBV5-4,-,15,CASSIPPSSYNEQFF,TGTGCCAGCAGCATCCCACCTAGCTCCTACAATGAGCAGTTCTTC
-,TRBJ1-4,TRBV7-9,-,13,CASSRDRNEKLFF,TGTGCCAGCAGCCGCGACCGTAATGAAAAACTGTTTTTT
-,TRBJ2-3,TRBV30,-,13,CAWSVSTGDTQYF,TGTGCCTGGAGTGTAAGTACGGGAGATACGCAGTATTTT
TRBD1,TRBJ2-2,TRBV5-1,-,14,CASIGTVNTGELFF,TGCGCCAGCATCGGGACAGTGAACACCGGGGAGCTGTTTTTT
TRBD1,TRBJ1-5,TRBV19,-,16,CASSIAQTGFNQPQHF,TGTGCCAGTAGTATAGCCCAGACAGGGTTCAATCAGCCCCAGCATTTT
-,TRBJ2-1,TRBV30,-,10,CAWSVNSQFF,TGTGCCTGGAGTGTTAATTCCCAGTTCTTC
-,TRBJ2-3,TRBV9,-,14,CASRDLASTDTQYF,TGTGCCAGCAGAGACTTAGCTAGCACAGATACGCAGTATTTT
TRBD1,TRBJ2-7,TRBV9,-,15,CASSDPSGQQGEQYF,TGTGCCAGCAGCGACCCCTCGGGACAGCAGGGAGAGCAGTACTTC
-,TRBJ1-1,TRBV7-9,-,13,CASSLQGFTEAFF,TGTGCCAGCAGCCTCCAGGGCTTCACTGAAGCTTTCTTT
-,TRBJ1-5,TRBV7-9,few,15,CASSPGAWGNQPQHF,TGTGCCAGCAGCCCGGGAGCCTGGGGCAATCAGCCCCAGCATTTT
TRBD2,TRBJ2-2,TRBV29-1,-,14,CSGRAGGRSGELFF,TGCAGCGGGAGAGCGGGGGGTCGCTCCGGGGAGCTGTTTTTT
-,TRBJ1-4,TRBV27,-,14,CASSTRRGSEKLFF,TGTGCCAGCAGTACGAGGCGGGGGTCCGAAAAACTGTTTTTT
-,TRBJ1-1,TRBV18,-,16,CASSPAGAPGETEAFF,TGTGCCAGCTCACCTGCAGGGGCCCCGGGGGAGACTGAAGCTTTCTTT
TRBD1,TRBJ1-2,TRBV7-2,few,13,CASIQDRAGGYTF,TGTGCCAGCATCCAGGACAGGGCGGGTGGCTACACCTTC
TRBD1,TRBJ1-1,TRBV3-1/TRBV3-2,-,13,CASSPQGDTEAFF,TGTGCCAGCAGCCCCCAGGGGGACACTGAAGCTTTCTTT
-,TRBJ1-1,TRBV3-1/TRBV3-2,-,16,CASSRSKSMSSTEAFF,TGTGCCAGCAGCCGCTCGAAGAGTATGTCGAGCACTGAAGCTTTCTTT
TRBD1,TRBJ1-2,TRBV9,-,14,CASSPRGQSYGYTF,TGTGCCAGCAGCCCCCGGGGACAGAGCTATGGCTACACCTTC
TRBD2,TRBJ2-1,TRBV3-1/TRBV3-2,-,14,CASSSRGGRNEQFF,TGTGCCAGCAGCTCGCGGGGGGGCAGGAATGAGCAGTTCTTC
TRBD1,TRBJ1-5,TRBV7-8,-,16,CASSELLGQPNQPQHF,TGTGCCAGCAGCGAGCTTTTGGGACAGCCCAATCAGCCCCAGCATTTT
-,TRBJ1-5,TRBV6-2/TRBV6-3,-,18,CASSKGPAGLEINQPQHF,TGTGCCAGCAGCAAGGGACCGGCAGGGTTAGAGATTAATCAGCCCCAGCATTTT
-,TRBJ2-1,TRBV30,-,13,CAWSVTGYNEQFF,TGTGCCTGGAGTGTGACTGGTTACAATGAGCAGTTCTTC
-,TRBJ1-1,TRBV6-5,-,15,CASSSLPGASREAFF,TGTGCCAGCAGTTCCCTCCCCGGGGCCTCCCGTGAAGCTTTCTTT
-,TRBJ2-7,TRBV9,-,11,CASSFSYEQYF,TGTGCCAGCAGCTTCTCCTACGAGCAGTACTTC
TRBD1,TRBJ2-7,TRBV30,-,15,CAWSVMGTGGYEQYF,TGTGCCTGGAGTGTAATGGGGACAGGGGGCTACGAGCAGTACTTC
-,TRBJ1-2,TRBV30,-,16,CAWTRGYPSRNYGYTF,TGTGCCTGGACCCGGGGATACCCCTCCCGGAACTATGGCTACACCTTC
-,TRBJ1-5,TRBV4-2,-,15,CASSQVWQANQPQHF,TGTGCCAGCAGCCAAGTTTGGCAGGCCAATCAGCCCCAGCATTTT
-,TRBJ1-1,TRBV7-9,-,15,CASSLVSFRNTEAFF,TGTGCCAGCAGCTTAGTATCCTTTAGGAACACTGAAGCTTTCTTT
TRBD2,TRBJ2-3,TRBV4-3,once,15,CASSPQSGGLDTQYF,TGCGCCAGCAGCCCCCAGAGCGGGGGGTTAGATACGCAGTATTTT
TRBD2,TRBJ2-1,TRBV19,-,14,CASSGWGGRNEQFF,TGTGCCAGTAGTGGGTGGGGGGGTAGGAATGAGCAGTTCTTC
-,TRBJ2-1,TRBV5-1,-,13,CASSMGSYNEQFF,TGCGCCAGCAGTATGGGCTCCTACAATGAGCAGTTCTTC
-,TRBJ2-7,TRBV6-5,once,16,CASSYQLSGSSYEQYF,TGTGCCAGCAGTTACCAGCTAAGCGGAAGCTCCTACGAGCAGTACTTC
TRBD1,TRBJ2-3,TRBV11-2,-,14,CASGDRGRADTQYF,TGTGCCAGCGGCGACAGGGGGCGCGCAGATACGCAGTATTTT
-,TRBJ2-7,TRBV19,-,14,CASSIDLGRYEQYF,TGTGCCAGTAGTATAGATCTCGGGAGATACGAGCAGTACTTC
-,TRBJ2-2,TRBV7-7,-,15,CASSLFGVNTGELFF,TGTGCTAGCAGCTTATTTGGGGTGAACACCGGGGAGCTGTTTTTT
TRBD1,TRBJ1-6,TRBV9,-,15,CASSARDRGSSPLHF,TGTGCCAGCAGCGCCCGGGACAGGGGGTCTTCACCCCTCCACTTT
-,TRBJ1-2,TRBV6-2/TRBV6-3,-,12,CASSYSFMGYTF,TGTGCCAGCAGTTACTCGTTTATGGGCTACACCTTC
TRBD1,TRBJ2-2,TRBV7-6,-,19,CASSYRDRGNSRASGELFF,TGTGCCAGCAGCTACCGGGACAGGGGGAACTCAAGGGCGTCCGGGGAGCTGTTTTTT
-,TRBJ1-5,TRBV5-8,-,15,CASSLGGYSNQPQHF,TGTGCCAGCAGCTTGGGGGGGTATAGCAATCAGCCCCAGCATTTT
TRBD2,TRBJ2-7,TRBV5-1,-,15,CASSLGRGGVYEQYF,TGCGCCAGCAGCTTGGGACGGGGAGGGGTCTACGAGCAGTACTTC
TRBD2,TRBJ2-7,TRBV2,-,17,CASRRGLAGGEDYEQYF,TGTGCCAGCAGAAGGGGACTAGCGGGGGGGGAAGACTACGAGCAGTACTTC
-,TRBJ2-3,TRBV19,-,14,CASSPYRTTDTQYF,TGTGCCAGTAGTCCCTACAGGACCACAGATACGCAGTATTTT
-,TRBJ2-1,TRBV6-2/TRBV6-3,-,13,CASSGGHFNEQFF,TGTGCCAGCAGTGGGGGTCACTTCAATGAGCAGTTCTTC
-,TRBJ1-1,TRBV7-2,-,15,CASSLTGALNTEAFF,TGTGCCAGCAGCTTGACCGGGGCACTGAACACTGAAGCTTTCTTT